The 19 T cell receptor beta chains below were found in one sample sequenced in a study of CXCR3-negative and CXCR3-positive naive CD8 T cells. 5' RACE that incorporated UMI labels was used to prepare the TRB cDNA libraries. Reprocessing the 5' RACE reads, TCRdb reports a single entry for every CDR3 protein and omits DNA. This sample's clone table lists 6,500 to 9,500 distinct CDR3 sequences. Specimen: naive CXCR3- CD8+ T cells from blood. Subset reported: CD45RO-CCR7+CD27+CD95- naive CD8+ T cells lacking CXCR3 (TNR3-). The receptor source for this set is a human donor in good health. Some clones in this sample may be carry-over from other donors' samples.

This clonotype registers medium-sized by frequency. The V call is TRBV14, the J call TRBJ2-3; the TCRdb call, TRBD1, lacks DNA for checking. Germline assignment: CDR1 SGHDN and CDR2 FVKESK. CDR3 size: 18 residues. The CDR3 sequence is CASASLKAGQPSTDTQYF.

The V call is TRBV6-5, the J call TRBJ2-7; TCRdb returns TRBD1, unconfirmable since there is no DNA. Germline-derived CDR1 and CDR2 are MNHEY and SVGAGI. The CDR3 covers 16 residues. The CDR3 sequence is CASSYLGGQASDEQYF.

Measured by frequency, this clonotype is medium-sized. CDR3 residues: CASSEGRELSEAFF. The rearrangement links TRBV2 to TRBJ1-1. The length of the CDR3 is 14 residues. Per germline, CDR1 SNHLY and CDR2 FYNNEI.

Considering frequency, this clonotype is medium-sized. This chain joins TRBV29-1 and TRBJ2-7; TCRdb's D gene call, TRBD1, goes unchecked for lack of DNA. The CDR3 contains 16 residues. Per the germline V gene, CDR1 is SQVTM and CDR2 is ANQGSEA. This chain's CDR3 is CSVEGLGGTDFYEQYF.

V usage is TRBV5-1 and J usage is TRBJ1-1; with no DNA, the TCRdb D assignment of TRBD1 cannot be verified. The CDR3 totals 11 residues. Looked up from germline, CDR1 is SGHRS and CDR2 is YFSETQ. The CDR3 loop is CASSGGTEAFF.

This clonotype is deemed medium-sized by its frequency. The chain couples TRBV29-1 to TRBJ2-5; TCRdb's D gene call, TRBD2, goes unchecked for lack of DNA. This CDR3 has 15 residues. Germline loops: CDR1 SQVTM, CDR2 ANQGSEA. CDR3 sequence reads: CSVRGTSGAEETQYF.

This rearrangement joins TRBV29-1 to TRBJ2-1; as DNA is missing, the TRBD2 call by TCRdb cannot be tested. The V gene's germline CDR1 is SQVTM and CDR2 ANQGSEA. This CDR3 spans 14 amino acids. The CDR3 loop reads CSVVLEGGPIEKFF.

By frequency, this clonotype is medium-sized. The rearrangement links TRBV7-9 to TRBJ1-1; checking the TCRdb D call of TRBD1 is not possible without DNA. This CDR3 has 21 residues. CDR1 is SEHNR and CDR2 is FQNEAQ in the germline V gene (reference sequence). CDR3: CASSSDRLGATGYGLNTEAFF.

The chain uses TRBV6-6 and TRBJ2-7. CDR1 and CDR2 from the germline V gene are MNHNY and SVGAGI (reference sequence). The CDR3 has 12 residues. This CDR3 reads CASSYLVNEQYF.

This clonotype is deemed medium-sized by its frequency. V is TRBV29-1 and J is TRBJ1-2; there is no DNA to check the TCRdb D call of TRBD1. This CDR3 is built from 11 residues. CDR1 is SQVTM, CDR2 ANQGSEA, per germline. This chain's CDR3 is CSAPLDYGYTF.

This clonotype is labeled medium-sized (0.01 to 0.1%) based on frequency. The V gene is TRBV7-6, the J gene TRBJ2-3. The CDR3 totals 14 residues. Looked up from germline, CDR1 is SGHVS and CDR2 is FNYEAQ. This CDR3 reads CASSLSGGTDTQYF.

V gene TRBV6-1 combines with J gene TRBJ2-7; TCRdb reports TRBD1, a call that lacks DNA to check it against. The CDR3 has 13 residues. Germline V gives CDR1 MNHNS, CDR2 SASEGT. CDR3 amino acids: CASRVTGSYEQYF.

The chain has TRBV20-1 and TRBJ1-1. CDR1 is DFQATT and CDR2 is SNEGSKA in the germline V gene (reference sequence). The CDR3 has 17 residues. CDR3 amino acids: CSAYSALDTPQVAEASF.

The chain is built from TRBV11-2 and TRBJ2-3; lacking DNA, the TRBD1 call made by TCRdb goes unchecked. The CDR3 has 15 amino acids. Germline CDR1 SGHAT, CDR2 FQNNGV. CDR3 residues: CASSLSGPFTDTQYF.

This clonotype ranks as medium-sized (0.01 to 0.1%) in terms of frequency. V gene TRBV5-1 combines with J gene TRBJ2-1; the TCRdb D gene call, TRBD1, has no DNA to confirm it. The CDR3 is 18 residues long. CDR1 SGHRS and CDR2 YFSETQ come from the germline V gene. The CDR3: CASSGTKIAGVSYNEQFF.

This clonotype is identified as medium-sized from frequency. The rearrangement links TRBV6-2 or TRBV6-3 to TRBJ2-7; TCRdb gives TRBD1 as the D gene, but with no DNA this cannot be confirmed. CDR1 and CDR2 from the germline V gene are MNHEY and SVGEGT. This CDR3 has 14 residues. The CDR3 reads CASSYPPLVYEQYF.

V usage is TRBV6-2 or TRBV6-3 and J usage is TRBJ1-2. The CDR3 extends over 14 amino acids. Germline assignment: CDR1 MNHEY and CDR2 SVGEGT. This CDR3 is CATLTSGTSYGYTF.

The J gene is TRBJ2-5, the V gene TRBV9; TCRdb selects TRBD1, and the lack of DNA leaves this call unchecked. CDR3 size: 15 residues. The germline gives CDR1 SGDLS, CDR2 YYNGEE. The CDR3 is CASSVGAGGLETQYF.

The CDR3 spells CSVETSGAYEQYF. V is TRBV29-1 and J is TRBJ2-7; TCRdb selects TRBD2, and the lack of DNA leaves this call unchecked. In germline, CDR1 is SQVTM, CDR2 ANQGSEA. The CDR3 contains 13 residues.